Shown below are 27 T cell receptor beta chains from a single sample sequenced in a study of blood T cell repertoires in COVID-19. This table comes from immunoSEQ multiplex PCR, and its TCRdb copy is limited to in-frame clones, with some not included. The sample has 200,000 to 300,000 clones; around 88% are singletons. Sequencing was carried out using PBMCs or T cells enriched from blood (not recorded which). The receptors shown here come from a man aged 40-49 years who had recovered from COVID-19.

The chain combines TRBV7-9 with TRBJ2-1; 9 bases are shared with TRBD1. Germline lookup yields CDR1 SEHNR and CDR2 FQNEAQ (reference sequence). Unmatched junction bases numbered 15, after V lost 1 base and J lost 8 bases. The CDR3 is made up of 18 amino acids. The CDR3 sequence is CASSLGFSGTGNLYEQFF. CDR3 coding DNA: TGTGCCAGCAGCTTAGGATTTTCCGGGACAGGGAATTTGTATGAGCAGTTCTTC.

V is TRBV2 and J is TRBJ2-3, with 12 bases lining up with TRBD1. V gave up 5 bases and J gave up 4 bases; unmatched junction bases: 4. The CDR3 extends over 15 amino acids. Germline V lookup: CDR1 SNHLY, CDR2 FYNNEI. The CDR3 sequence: CASSPGQGAPDTQYF. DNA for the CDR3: TGTGCCAGCAGTCCGGGACAGGGGGCTCCAGATACGCAGTATTTT.

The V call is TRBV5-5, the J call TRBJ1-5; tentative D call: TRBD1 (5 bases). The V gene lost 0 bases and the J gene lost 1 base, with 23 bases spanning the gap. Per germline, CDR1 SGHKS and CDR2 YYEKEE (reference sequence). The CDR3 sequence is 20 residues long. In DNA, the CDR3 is TGTGCCAGCAGCTTGGGGGGTAGGGGCACGGGTGTGGGGAGCAATCAGCCCCAGCATTTT. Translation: CASSLGGRGTGVGSNQPQHF.

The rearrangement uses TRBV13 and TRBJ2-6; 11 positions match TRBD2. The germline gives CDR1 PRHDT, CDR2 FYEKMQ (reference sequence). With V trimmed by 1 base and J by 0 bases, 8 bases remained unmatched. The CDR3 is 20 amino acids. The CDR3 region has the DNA TGTGCCAGCAGCTTAGTGAGTAGCGGGGGGGCTCTCTCTGGGGCCAACGTCCTGACTTTC. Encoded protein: CASSLVSSGGALSGANVLTF.

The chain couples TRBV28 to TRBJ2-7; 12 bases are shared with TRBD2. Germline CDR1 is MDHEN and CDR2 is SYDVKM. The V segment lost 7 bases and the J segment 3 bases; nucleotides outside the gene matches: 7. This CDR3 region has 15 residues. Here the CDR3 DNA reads TGTGCCAGCACGCCTTCGACTAGCGGGAGCTACGAGCAGTACTTC. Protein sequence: CASTPSTSGSYEQYF.

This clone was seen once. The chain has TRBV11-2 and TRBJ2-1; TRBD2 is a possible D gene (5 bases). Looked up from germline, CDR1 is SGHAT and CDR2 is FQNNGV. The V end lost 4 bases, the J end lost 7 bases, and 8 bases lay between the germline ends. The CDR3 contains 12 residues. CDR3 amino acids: CASSSRGNEQFF. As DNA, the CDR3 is TGTGCCAGCAGCTCGAGAGGGAATGAGCAGTTCTTC.

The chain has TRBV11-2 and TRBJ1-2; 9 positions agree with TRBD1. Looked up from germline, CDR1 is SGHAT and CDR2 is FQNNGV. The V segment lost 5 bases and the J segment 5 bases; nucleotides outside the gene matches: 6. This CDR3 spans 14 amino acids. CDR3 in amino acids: CASSATGGGYGYTF. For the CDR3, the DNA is TGTGCCAGCAGCGCGACAGGGGGAGGATATGGCTACACCTTC.

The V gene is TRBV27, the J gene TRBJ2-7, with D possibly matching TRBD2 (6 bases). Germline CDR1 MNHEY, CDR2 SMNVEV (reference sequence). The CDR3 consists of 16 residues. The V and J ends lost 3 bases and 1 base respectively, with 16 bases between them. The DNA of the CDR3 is TGTGCCAGCAGTTTTTCAGGGAGGTGGAGATCCTACGAGCAGTACTTC. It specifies CASSFSGRWRSYEQYF.

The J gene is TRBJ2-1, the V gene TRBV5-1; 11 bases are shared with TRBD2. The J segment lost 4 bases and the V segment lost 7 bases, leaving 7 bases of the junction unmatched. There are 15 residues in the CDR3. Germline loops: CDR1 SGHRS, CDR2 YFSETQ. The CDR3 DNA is TGCGCCAGCGCCGCTGGGACTAGCGGTTACAATGAGCAGTTCTTC. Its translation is CASAAGTSGYNEQFF.

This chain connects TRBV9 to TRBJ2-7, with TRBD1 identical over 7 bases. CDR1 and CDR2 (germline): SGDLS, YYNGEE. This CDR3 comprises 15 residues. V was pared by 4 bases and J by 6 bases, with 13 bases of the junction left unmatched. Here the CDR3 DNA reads TGTGCCAGCAGCCCGACCGGGACAGTACGAGGCGAGCAGTACTTC. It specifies CASSPTGTVRGEQYF.

CDR3 bases: TGTGCCAGCAGACAGGGGGTTAGCAATCAGCCCCAGCATTTT. It yields the protein CASRQGVSNQPQHF. The rearrangement joins TRBV7-2 to TRBJ1-5; 8 bases map to TRBD1. J was trimmed by 0 bases and V by 6 bases; bases with no gene match: 1. This CDR3 contains 14 residues. CDR1 SGHTA and CDR2 FQGNSA come from the germline V gene. The full variable domain, its missing parts supplied by reference TRBV7-2 and TRBJ1-5, is GAGVSQSPSNKVTEKGKDVELRCDPISGHTALYWYRQSLGQGLEFLIYFQGNSAPDKSGLPSDRFSAERTGGSVSTLTIQRTQQEDSAVYLCASRQGVSNQPQHFGDGTRLSIL.

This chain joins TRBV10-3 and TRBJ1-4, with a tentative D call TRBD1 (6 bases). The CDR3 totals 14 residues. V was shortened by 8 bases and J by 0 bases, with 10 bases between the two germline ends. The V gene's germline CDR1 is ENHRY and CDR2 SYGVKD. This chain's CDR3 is CAIGRGATNEKLFF. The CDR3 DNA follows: TGTGCCATCGGGAGGGGGGCAACTAATGAAAAACTGTTTTTT.

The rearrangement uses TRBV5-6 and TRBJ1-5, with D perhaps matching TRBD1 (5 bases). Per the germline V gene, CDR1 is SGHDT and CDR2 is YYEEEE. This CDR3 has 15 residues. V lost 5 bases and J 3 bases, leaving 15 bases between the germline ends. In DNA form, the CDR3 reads TGTGCCAGCAGAGCAGGGCCCACAACCAATCAGCCCCAGCATTTT. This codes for CASRAGPTTNQPQHF. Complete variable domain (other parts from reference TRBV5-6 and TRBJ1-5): DAGVTQSPTHLIKTRGQQVTLRCSPKSGHDTVSWYQQALGQGPQFIFQYYEEEERQRGNFPDRFSGHQFPNYSSELNVNALLLGDSALYLCASRAGPTTNQPQHFGDGTRLSIL.

CDR3: CASSIQGGSYNEQFF. The CDR3 nucleotides read TGTGCCAGTAGTATTCAGGGTGGCTCCTACAATGAGCAGTTCTTC. The chain joins TRBV19 to TRBJ2-1; maybe TRBD1 (5 bases). Trimming removed 3 bases from V and 0 bases from J, with 9 bases in between. Germline V gene data show CDR1 as LNHDA and CDR2 as SQIVND (reference sequence). The CDR3 has 15 residues.

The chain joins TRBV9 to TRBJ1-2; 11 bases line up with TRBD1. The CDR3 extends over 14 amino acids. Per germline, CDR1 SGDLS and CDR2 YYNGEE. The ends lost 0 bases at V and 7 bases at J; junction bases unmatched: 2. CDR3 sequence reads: CASSVGTGGSGYTF. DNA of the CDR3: TGTGCCAGCAGCGTAGGGACAGGGGGCAGTGGCTACACCTTC.

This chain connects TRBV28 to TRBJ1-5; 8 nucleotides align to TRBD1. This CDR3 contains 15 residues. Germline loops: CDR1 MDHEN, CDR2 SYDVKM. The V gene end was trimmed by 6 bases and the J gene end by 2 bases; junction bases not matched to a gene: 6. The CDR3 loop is CASRGSGGGNQPQHF. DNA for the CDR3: TGTGCCAGCAGAGGATCAGGGGGCGGCAATCAGCCCCAGCATTTT.

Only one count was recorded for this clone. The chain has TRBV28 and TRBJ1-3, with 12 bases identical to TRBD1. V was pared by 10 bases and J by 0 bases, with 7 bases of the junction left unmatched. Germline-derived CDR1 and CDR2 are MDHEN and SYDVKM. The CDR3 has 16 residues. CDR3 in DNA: TGTGCCACCAGGGACAGGGGGCCCCGCTCTGGAAACACCATATATTTT. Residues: CATRDRGPRSGNTIYF.

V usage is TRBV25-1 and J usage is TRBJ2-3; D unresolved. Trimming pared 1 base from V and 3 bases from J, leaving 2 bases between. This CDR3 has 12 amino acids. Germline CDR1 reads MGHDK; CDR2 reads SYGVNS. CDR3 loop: CASSESTDTQYF. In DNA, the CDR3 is TGTGCCAGCAGTGAATCGACAGATACGCAGTATTTT.

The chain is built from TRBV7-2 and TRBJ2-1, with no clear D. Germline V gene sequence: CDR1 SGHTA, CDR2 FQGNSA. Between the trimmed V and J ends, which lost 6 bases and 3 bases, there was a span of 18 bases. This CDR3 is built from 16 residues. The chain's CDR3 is CASSPQPPGIYNEQFF. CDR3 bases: TGTGCCAGCAGTCCGCAGCCACCGGGTATCTACAATGAGCAGTTCTTC. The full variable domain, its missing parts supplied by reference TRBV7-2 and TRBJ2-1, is GAGVSQSPSNKVTEKGKDVELRCDPISGHTALYWYRQSLGQGLEFLIYFQGNSAPDKSGLPSDRFSAERTGGSVSTLTIQRTQQEDSAVYLCASSPQPPGIYNEQFFGPGTRLTVL.

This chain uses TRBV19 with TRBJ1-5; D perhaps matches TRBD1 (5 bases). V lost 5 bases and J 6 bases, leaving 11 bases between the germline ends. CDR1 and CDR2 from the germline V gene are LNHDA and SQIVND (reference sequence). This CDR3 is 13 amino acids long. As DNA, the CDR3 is TGTGCCAGTAGTGATACAACAGGTCAGCCCCAGCATTTT. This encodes CASSDTTGQPQHF.

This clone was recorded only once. Written as DNA, the CDR3 is TGTGCCAGTTTTGTTCGGGTAGAGTTTTGGCAGGGGATTCGTCTCACCGGGGAGCTGTTTTTT. It codes for CASFVRVEFWQGIRLTGELFF. The chain uses TRBV19 and TRBJ2-2; a possible D gene is TRBD1 (6 bases). Germline CDR1 LNHDA, CDR2 SQIVND (reference sequence). V shed 8 bases and J shed 4 bases, with 35 bases lying between them. This CDR3 spans 21 amino acids.

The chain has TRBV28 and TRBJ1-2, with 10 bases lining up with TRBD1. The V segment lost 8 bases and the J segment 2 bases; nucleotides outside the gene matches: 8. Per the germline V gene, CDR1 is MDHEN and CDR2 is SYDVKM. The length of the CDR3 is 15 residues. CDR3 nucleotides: TGTGCCAGCGGAACCCCGGGACAGGGGAACTATGGCTACACCTTC. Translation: CASGTPGQGNYGYTF.

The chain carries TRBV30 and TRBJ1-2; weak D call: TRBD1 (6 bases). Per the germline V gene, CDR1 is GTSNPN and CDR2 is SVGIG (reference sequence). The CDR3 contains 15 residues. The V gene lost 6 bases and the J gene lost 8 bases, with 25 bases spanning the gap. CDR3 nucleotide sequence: TGTGCCTGCCCCAGGGGCAGGTACGGGTTGCGCGGCTACACCTTC. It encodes CACPRGRYGLRGYTF.

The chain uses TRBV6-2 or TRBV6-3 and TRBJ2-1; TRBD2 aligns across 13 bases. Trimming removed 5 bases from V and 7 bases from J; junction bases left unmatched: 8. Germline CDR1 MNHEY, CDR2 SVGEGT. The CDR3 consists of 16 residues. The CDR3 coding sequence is TGTGCCAGCAGTGGGGGGGGACTAGCGGGAAGGAATGAGCAGTTCTTC. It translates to CASSGGGLAGRNEQFF.

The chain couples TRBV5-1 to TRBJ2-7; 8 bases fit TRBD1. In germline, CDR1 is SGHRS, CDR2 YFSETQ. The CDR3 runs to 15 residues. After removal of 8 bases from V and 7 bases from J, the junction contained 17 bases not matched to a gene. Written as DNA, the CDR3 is TGCGCCAGTACCACCCAATATGGACAGGGTCAGGAGCAGTACTTC. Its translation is CASTTQYGQGQEQYF.

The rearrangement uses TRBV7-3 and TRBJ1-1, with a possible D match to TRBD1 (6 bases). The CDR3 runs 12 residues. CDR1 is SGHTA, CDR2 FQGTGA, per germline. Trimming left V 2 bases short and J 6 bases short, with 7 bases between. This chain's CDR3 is CASSLGGSEAFF. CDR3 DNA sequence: TGTGCCAGCAGCTTAGGGGGCTCTGAAGCTTTCTTT. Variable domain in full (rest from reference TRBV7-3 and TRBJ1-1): GAGVSQTPSNKVTEKGKYVELRCDPISGHTALYWYRQSLGQGPEFLIYFQGTGAADDSGLPNDRFFAVRPEGSVSTLKIQRTERGDSAVYLCASSLGGSEAFFGQGTRLTVV.

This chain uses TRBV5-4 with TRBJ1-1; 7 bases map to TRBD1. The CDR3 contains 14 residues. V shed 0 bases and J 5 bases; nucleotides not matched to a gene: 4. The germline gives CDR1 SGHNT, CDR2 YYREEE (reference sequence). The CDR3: CASSLEGAGTEAFF. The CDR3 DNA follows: TGTGCCAGCAGCTTGGAGGGGGCGGGGACTGAAGCTTTCTTT.